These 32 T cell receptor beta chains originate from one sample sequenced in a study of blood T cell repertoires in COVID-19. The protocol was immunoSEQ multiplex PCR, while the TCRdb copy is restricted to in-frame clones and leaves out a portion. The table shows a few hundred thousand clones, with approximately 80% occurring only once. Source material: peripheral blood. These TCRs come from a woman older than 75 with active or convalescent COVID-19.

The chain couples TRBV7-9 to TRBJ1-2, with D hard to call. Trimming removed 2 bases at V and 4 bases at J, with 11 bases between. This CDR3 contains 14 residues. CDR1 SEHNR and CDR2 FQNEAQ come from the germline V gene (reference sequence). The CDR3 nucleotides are TGTGCCAGCAGCTTACAAACTGTCTCCTATGGCTACACCTTC. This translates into CASSLQTVSYGYTF. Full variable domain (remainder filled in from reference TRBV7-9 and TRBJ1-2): DTGVSQNPRHKITKRGQNVTFRCDPISEHNRLYWYRQTLGQGPEFLTYFQNEAQLEKSRLLSDRFSAERPKGSFSTLEIQRTEQGDSAMYLCASSLQTVSYGYTFGSGTRLTVV.

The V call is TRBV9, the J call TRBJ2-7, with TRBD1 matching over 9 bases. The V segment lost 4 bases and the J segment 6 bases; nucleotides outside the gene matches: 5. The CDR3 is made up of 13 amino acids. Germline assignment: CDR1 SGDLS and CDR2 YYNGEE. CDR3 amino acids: CASSRLGQGEQYF. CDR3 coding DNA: TGTGCCAGCAGCCGATTGGGACAGGGCGAGCAGTACTTC.

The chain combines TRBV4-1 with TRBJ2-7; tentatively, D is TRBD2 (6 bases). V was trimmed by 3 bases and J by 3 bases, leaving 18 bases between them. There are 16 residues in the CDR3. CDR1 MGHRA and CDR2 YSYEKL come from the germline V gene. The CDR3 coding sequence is TGCGCCAGCAGCCATAACGATCGGGACTTCGGCTACGAGCAGTACTTC. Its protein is CASSHNDRDFGYEQYF.

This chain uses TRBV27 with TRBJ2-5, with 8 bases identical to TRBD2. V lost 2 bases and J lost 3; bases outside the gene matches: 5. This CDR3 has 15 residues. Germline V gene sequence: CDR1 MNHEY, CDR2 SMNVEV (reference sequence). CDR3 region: CASSLISGGEETQYF. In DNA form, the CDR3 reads TGTGCCAGCAGTTTAATCTCGGGGGGGGAAGAGACCCAGTACTTC.

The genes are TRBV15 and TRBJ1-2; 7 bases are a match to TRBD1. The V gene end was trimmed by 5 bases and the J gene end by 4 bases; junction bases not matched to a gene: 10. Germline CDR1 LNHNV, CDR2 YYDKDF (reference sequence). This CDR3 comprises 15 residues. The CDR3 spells CATSSTGDWSYGYTF. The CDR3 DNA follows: TGTGCCACCAGCTCCACAGGGGATTGGAGCTATGGCTACACCTTC. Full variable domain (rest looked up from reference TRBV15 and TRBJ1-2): DAMVIQNPRYQVTQFGKPVTLSCSQTLNHNVMYWYQQKSSQAPKLLFHYYDKDFNNEADTPDNFQSRRPNTSFCFLDIRSPGLGDTAMYLCATSSTGDWSYGYTFGSGTRLTVV.

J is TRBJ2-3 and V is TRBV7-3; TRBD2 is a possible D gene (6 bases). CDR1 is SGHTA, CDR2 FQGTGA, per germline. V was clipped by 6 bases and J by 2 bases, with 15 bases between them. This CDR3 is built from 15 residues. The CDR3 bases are TGTGCCAGCAGTCGAATCGGGGGAAACACAGATACGCAGTATTTT. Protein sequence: CASSRIGGNTDTQYF.

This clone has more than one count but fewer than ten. The CDR3, as DNA: TGTGCCAGCAGAGGGACAGGGGGCCAAGAGACCCAGTACTTC. Its protein product is CASRGTGGQETQYF. The genes are TRBV28 and TRBJ2-5, with 11 bases identical to TRBD1. Trimming removed 6 bases from V and 1 base from J; junction bases left unmatched: 1. Germline values: CDR1 MDHEN, CDR2 SYDVKM. CDR3 length: 14 amino acids.

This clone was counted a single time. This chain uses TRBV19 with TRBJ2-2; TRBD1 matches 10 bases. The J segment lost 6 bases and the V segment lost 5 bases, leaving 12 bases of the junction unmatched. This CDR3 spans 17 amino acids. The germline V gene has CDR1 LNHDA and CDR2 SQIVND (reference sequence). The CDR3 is CASSLLPGQGRAGELFF. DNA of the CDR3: TGTGCCAGTAGTCTACTCCCGGGACAGGGGCGGGCCGGGGAGCTGTTTTTT. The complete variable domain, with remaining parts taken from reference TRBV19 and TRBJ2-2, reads DGGITQSPKYLFRKEGQNVTLSCEQNLNHDAMYWYRQDPGQGLRLIYYSQIVNDFQKGDIAEGYSVSREKKESFPLTVTSAQKNPTAFYLCASSLLPGQGRAGELFFGEGSRLTVL.

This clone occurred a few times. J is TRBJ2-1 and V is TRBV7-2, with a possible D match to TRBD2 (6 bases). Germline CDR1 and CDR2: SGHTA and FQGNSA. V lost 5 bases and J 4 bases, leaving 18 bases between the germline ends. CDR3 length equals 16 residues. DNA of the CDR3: TGTGCCAGCAGCCCCGGAGGTAGCGGACTATACAATGAGCAGTTCTTC. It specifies CASSPGGSGLYNEQFF. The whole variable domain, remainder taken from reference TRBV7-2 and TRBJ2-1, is GAGVSQSPSNKVTEKGKDVELRCDPISGHTALYWYRQSLGQGLEFLIYFQGNSAPDKSGLPSDRFSAERTGGSVSTLTIQRTQQEDSAVYLCASSPGGSGLYNEQFFGPGTRLTVL.

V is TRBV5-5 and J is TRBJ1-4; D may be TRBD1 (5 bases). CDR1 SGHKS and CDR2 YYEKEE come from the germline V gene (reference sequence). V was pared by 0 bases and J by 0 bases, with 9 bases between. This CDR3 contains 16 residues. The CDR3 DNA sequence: TGTGCCAGCAGCTTGGGGGGACTAACAACTAATGAAAAACTGTTTTTT. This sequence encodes CASSLGGLTTNEKLFF.

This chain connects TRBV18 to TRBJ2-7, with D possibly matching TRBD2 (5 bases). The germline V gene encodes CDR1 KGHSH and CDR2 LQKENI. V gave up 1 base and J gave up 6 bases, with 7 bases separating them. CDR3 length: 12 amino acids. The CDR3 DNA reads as TGTGCCAGCTCACCACTTCGGGGCGAGCAGTACTTC. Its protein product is CASSPLRGEQYF.

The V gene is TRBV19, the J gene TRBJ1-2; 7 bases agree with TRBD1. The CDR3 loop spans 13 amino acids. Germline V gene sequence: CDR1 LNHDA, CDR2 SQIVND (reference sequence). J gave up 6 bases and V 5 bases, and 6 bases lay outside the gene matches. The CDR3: CASSVIGGDGYTF. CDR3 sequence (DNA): TGTGCCAGTAGTGTGATAGGGGGCGATGGCTACACCTTC. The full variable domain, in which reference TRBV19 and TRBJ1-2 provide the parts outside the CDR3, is DGGITQSPKYLFRKEGQNVTLSCEQNLNHDAMYWYRQDPGQGLRLIYYSQIVNDFQKGDIAEGYSVSREKKESFPLTVTSAQKNPTAFYLCASSVIGGDGYTFGSGTRLTVV.

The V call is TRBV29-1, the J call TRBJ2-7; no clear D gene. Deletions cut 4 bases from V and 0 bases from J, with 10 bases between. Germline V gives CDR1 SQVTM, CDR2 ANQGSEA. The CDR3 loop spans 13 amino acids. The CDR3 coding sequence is TGCAGCGTTGTGGCAGGTAACTCCTACGAGCAGTACTTC. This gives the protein CSVVAGNSYEQYF.

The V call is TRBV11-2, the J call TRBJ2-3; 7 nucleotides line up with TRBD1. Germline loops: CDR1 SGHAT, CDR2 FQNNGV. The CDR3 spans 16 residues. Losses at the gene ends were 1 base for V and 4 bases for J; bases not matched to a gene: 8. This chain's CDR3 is CASSLGWTGSADTQYF. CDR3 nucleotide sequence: TGTGCCAGCAGCTTAGGCTGGACAGGCTCCGCAGATACGCAGTATTTT.

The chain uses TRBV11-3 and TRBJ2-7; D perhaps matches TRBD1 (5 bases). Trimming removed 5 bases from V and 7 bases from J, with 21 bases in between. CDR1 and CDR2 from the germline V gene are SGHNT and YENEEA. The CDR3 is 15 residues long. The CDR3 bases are TGTGCCAGCAGCCAGGTGACGCAGGGAATGAGGGAGCAGTACTTC. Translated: CASSQVTQGMREQYF. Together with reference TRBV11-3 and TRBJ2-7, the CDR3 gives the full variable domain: EAGVVQSPRYKIIEKKQPVAFWCNPISGHNTLYWYLQNLGQGPELLIRYENEEAVDDSQLPKDRFSAERLKGVDSTLKIQPAELGDSAVYLCASSQVTQGMREQYFGPGTRLTVT.

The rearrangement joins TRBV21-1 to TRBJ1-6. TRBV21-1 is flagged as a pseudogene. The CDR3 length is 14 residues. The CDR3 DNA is TGTGCCAGCCAACCCCCAGGGCGGGGGTCACCCCTCCACTTT. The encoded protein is CASQPPGRGSPLHF.

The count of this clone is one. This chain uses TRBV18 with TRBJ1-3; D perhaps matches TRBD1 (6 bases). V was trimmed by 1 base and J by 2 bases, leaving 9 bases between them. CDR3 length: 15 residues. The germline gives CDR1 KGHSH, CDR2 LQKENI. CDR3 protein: CASSPRDKTGNTIYF. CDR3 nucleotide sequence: TGTGCCAGCTCACCACGGGACAAAACTGGAAACACCATATATTTT.

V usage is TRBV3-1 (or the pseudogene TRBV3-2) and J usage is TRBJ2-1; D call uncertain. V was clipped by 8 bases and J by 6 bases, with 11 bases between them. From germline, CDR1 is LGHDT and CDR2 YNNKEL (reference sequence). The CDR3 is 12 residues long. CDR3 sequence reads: CASWSLGNEQFF. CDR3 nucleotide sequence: TGTGCCAGCTGGAGTCTGGGCAATGAGCAGTTCTTC.

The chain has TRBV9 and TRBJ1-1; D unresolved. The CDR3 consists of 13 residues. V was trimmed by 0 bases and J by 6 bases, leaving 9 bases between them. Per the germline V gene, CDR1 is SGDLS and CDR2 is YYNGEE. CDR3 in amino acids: CASSVAWQAEAFF. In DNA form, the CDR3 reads TGTGCCAGCAGCGTAGCTTGGCAGGCTGAAGCTTTCTTT.

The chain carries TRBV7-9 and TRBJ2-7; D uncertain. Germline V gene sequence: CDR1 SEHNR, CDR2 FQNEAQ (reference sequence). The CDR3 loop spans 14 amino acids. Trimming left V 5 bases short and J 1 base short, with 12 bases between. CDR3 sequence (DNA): TGTGCCAGCAGCCAAACCCCTAGTTCCTACGAGCAGTACTTC. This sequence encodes CASSQTPSSYEQYF.

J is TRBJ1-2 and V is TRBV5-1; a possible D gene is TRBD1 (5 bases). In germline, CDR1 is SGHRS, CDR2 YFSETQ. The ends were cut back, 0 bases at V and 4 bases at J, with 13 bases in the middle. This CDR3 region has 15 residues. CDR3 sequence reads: CASSLGWGRVYGYTF. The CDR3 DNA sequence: TGCGCCAGCAGCTTGGGATGGGGCAGGGTCTATGGCTACACCTTC.

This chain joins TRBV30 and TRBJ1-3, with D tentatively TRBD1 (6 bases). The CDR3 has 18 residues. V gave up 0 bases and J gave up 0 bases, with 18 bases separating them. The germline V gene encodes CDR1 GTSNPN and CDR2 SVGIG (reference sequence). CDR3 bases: TGTGCCTGGAGTGTACGACAGGATTACTTGGGCTCTGGAAACACCATATATTTT. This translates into CAWSVRQDYLGSGNTIYF.

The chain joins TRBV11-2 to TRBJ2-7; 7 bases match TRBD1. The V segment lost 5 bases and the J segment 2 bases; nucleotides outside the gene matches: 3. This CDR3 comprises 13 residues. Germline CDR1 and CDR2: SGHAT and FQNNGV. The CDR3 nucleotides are TGTGCCAGCAGCCTGGGACAGACCTACGAGCAGTACTTC. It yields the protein CASSLGQTYEQYF.

CDR3 region: CASLKDSSNTGELFF. In nucleotides, the CDR3 is TGTGCCAGTCTAAAGGACAGTTCGAACACCGGGGAGCTGTTTTTT. The V call is TRBV3-1 (or the pseudogene TRBV3-2), the J call TRBJ2-2, with D perhaps matching TRBD1 (6 bases). Trimming shortened V by 9 bases and J by 0 bases, and 14 bases separated the two germline ends. Germline lookup yields CDR1 LGHDT and CDR2 YNNKEL (reference sequence). The CDR3 totals 15 residues.

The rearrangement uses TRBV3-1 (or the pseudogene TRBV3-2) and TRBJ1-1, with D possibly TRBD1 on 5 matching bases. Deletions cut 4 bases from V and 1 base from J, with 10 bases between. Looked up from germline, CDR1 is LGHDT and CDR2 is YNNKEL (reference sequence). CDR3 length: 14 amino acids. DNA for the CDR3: TGTGCCAGCAGCCTAGGGACTAGGAACACTGAAGCTTTCTTT. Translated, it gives CASSLGTRNTEAFF.

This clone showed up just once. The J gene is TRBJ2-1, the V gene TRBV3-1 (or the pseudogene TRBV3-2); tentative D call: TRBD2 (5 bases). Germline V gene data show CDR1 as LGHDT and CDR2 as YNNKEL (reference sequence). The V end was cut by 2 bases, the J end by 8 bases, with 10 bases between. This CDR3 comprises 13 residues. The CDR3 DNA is TGTGCCAGCAGCCAACTACGGGGTCATGAGCAGTTCTTC. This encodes CASSQLRGHEQFF.

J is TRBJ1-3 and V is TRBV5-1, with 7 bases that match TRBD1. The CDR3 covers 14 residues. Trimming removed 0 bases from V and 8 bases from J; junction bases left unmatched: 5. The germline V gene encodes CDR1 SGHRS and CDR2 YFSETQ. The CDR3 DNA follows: TGCGCCAGCAGCTTGGACAGGGGAGTTGACACCATATATTTT. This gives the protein CASSLDRGVDTIYF. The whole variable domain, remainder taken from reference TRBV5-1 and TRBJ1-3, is KAGVTQTPRYLIKTRGQQVTLSCSPISGHRSVSWYQQTPGQGLQFLFEYFSETQRNKGNFPGRFSGRQFSNSRSEMNVSTLELGDSALYLCASSLDRGVDTIYFGEGSWLTVV.

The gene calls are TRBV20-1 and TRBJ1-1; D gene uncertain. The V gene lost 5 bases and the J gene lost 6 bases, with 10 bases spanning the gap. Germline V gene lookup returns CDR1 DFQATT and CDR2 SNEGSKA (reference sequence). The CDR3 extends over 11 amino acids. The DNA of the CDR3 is TGCAGTGCTCTGGACTGGGCTGAAGCTTTCTTT. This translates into CSALDWAEAFF.

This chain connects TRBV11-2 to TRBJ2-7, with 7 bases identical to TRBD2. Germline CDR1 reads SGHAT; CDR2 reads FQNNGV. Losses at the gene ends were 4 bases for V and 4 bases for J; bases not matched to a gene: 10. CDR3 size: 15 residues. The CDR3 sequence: CASSWTSGNFYEQYF. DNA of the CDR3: TGTGCCAGCAGCTGGACCAGCGGGAACTTTTACGAGCAGTACTTC.

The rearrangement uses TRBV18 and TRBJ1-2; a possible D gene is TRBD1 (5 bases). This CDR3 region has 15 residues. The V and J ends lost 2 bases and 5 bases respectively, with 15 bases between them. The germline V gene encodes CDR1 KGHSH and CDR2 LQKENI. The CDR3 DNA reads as TGTGCCAGCTCACCAGGGGCTTCCCAGCCGTATGGCTACACCTTC. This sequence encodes CASSPGASQPYGYTF.

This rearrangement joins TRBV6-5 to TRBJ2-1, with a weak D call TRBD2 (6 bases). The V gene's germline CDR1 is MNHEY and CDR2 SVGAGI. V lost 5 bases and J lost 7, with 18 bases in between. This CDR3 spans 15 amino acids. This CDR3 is CASSTPGLAKNEQFF. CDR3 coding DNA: TGTGCCAGCAGTACGCCGGGACTCGCTAAGAATGAGCAGTTCTTC.

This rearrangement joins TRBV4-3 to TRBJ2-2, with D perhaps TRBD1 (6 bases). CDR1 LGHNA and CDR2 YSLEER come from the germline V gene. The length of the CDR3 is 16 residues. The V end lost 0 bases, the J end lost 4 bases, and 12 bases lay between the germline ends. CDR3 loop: CASSQDSTGTTGELFF. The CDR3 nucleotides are TGCGCCAGCAGCCAAGATAGCACAGGGACCACCGGGGAGCTGTTTTTT.